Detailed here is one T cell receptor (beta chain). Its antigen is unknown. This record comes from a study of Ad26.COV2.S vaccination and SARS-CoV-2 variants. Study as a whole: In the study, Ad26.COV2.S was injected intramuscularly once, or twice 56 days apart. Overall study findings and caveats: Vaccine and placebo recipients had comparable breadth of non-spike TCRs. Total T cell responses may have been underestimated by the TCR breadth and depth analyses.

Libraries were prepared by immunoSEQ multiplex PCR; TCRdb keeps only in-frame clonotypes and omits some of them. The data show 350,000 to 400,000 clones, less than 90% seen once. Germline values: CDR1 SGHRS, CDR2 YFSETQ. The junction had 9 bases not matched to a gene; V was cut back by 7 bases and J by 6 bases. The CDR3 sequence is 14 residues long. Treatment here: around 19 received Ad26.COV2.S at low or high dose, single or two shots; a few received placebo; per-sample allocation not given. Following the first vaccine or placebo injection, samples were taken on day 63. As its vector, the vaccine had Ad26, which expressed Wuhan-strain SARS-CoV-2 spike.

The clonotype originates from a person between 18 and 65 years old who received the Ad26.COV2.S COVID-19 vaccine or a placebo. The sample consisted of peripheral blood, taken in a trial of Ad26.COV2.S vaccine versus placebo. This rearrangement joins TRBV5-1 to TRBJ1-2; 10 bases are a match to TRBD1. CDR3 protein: CASGIRTGGDGYTF. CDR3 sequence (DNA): TGCGCCAGCGGGATACGGACAGGGGGTGATGGCTACACCTTC. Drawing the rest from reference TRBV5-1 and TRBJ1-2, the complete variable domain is KAGVTQTPRYLIKTRGQQVTLSCSPISGHRSVSWYQQTPGQGLQFLFEYFSETQRNKGNFPGRFSGRQFSNSRSEMNVSTLELGDSALYLCASGIRTGGDGYTFGSGTRLTVV.